This T cell receptor (beta chain) was documented in a study of shared clonotypes between healthy human individuals. Whole-study results and caveats: It was anticipated that sequencing depth would influence how many clonotypes donors shared. Donor scarcity curtailed the genetic and exposure-history diversity represented herein. Only blood samples were collected, and tissue repertoires likely differ.

TCRdb keeps only in-frame clones here, not all; method: immunoSEQ multiplex PCR. The sample has about 560,000 clones; roughly 72% are singletons. Germline CDR1 WSHSY, CDR2 SAAADI. V was clipped by 4 bases and J by 1 base, with 11 bases between them. The CDR3 covers 15 residues. Genomic DNA from unsorted samples was obtained from around 100 million PBMCs (per sample). As for this clone: Its target is not known.

The rearrangement joins TRBV10-2 to TRBJ1-5; D is unclear. Specimen: PBMCs. The TCR comes from a middle-aged woman in good health. Some clones in this sample may be carry-over from other donors' samples. The CDR3 nucleotides are TGCGCCAGCAGTGGAGGGTCCGAAAGCAATCAGCCCCAGCATTTT. Translated, it gives CASSGGSESNQPQHF.